This TCR beta chain was retrieved from a study of immune cell composition in non-small cell lung cancer. Overall study context: Most cases were lung adenocarcinoma or squamous cell carcinoma.

Trimming cost V 7 bases and J 6 bases, with 12 bases left between them. CDR1 is LNHDA and CDR2 is SQIVND in the germline V gene (reference sequence). The CDR3 contains 12 residues. Points on this clone: Its antigen remains unidentified.

Study-level findings and limits: Lung adenocarcinomas had lower top 10 clone scores and clonality than squamous tumours. Tumour-associated clones >0.5% occurred in approximately 32% of adenocarcinomas, over 60% of squamous. Adenocarcinomas with higher top tumour-associated clone frequency had more reactive TILs.

TCRdb's table, derived via immunoSEQ multiplex PCR, lists solely in-frame clones and lacks some. The sample yields 2,500 to 3,500 clones, about 78% seen once. This chain connects TRBV19 to TRBJ1-1; D remains ambiguous. This sequence originates from a human donor with non-small cell lung cancer. Sequenced input: lung tumor tissue. The DNA for the CDR3 is TGTGCCAGTAACCTCGGGGTCTCTGAAGCTTTCTTT. Residues: CASNLGVSEAFF.